Given below is one T cell receptor (beta chain) in context. This entry belongs to a study of spatial heterogeneity in lung cancer. Turning to the study itself: Sequenced follow-up PBMC samples came a median of around 2 years after resection, where available. Alpha-chain detections were consistently fewer than beta-chain detections among the sequences. An average of more than ten raw reads was observed per unique TCR and UMI combination.

MiXCR was run by TCRdb on the 5' RACE reads, yielding one entry per CDR3 protein. The repertoire consists of approximately 110,000 distinct CDR3 sequences, with 10% to 13% occurring once and the leading ten covering 24%. Time point reported: blood at routine non-recurrence follow-up after resection. Unsorted samples of tumor, nontumor lung or frozen PBMC had their whole RNA sequenced. Germline V gene lookup returns CDR1 MNHEY and CDR2 SVGAGI. There are 17 residues in the CDR3. The J segment lost 2 bases and the V segment lost 7 bases, leaving 10 bases of the junction unmatched. Sample: PBMCs, taken at follow-up. The genes are TRBV6-5 and TRBJ2-6; the match to TRBD1 covers 8 bases. The TCR originated in a female donor with early-stage non-small cell lung cancer. DNA for the CDR3: TGTGCCAGCAAGCGGGTCAGGGGGCCCACTGGGGCCAACGTCCTGACTTTC. Translating it yields CASKRVRGPTGANVLTF.